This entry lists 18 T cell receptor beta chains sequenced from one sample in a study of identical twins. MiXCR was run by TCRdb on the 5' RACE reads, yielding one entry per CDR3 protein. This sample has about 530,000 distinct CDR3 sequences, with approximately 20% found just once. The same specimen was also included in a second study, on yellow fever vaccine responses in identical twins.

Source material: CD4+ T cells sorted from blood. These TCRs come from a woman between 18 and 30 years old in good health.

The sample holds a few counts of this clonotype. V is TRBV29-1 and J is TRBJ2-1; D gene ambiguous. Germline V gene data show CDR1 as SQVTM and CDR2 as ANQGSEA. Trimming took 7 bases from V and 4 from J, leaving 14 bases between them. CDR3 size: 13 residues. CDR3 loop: CSGDHGTYNEQFF. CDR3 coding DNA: TGCAGCGGTGATCACGGTACATACAATGAGCAGTTCTTC.

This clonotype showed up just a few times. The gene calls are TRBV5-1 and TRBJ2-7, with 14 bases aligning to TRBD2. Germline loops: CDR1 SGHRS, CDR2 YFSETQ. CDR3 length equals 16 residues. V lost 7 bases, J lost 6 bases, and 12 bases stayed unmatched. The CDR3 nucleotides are TGCGCCAGCCAACCCCCGGGACTAGCGGGAGCCTCCGAGCAGTACTTC. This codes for CASQPPGLAGASEQYF.

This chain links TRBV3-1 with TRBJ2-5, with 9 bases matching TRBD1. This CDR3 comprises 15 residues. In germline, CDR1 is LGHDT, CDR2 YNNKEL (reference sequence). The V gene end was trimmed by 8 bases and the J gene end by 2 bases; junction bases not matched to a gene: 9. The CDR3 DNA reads TGTGCCAGCTCAAGGACAGGGGACAATCAAGAGACCCAGTACTTC. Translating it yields CASSRTGDNQETQYF.

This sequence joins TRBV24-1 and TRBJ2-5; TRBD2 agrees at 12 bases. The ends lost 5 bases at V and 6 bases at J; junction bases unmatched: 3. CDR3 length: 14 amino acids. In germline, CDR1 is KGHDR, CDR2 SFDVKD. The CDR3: CATSGTSGGKTQYF. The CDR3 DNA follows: TGTGCCACCAGTGGAACTAGCGGGGGGAAGACCCAGTACTTC.

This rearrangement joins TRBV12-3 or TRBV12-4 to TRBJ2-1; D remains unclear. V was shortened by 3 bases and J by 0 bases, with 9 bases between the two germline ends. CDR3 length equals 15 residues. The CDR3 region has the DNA TGTGCCAGCAGTTTGGGGTTAAGCTCCTACAATGAGCAGTTCTTC. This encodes CASSLGLSSYNEQFF.

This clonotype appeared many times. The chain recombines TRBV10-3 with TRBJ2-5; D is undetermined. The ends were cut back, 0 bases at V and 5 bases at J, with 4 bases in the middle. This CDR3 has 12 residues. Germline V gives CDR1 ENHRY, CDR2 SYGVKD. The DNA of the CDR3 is TGTGCCATCAGTGAGTCGCGGGAGACCCAGTACTTC. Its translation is CAISESRETQYF.

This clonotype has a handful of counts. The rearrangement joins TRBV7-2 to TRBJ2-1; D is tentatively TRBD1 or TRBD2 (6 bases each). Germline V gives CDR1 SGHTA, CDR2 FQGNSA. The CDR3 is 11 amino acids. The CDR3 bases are TGTGGGGGGGCCCAAGCCAATGAGCAGTTCTTC. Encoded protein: CGGAQANEQFF.

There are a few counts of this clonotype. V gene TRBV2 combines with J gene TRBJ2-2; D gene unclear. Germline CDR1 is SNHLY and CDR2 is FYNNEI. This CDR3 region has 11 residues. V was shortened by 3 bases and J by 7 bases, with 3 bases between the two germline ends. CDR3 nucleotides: TGTGCCAGCAGTGACTACGGGGAGCTGTTTTTT. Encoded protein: CASSDYGELFF.

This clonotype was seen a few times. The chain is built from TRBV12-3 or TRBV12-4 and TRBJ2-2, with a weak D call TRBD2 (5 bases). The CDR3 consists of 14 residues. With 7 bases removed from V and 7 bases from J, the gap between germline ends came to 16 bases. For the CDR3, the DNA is TGTGCCAGCACGGATTCGGGGTTATACGGGGAGCTGTTTTTT. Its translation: CASTDSGLYGELFF.

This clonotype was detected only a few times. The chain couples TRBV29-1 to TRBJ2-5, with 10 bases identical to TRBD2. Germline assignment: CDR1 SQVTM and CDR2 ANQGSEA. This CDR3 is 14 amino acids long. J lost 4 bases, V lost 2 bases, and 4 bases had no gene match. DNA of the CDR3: TGCAGCGTTGAATCTAGCGGGAGTGTAGAGACCCAGTACTTC. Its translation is CSVESSGSVETQYF.

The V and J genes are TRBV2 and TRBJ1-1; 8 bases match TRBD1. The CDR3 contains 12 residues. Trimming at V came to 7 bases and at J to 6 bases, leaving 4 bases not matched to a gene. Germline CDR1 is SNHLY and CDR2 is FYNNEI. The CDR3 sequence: CASTGQGPEAFF. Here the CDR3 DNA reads TGTGCCAGCACAGGACAGGGACCTGAAGCTTTCTTT. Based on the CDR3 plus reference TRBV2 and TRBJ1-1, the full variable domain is EPEVTQTPSHQVTQMGQEVILRCVPISNHLYFYWYRQILGQKVEFLVSFYNNEISEKSEIFDDQFSVERPDGSNFTLKIRSTKLEDSAMYFCASTGQGPEAFFGQGTRLTVV.

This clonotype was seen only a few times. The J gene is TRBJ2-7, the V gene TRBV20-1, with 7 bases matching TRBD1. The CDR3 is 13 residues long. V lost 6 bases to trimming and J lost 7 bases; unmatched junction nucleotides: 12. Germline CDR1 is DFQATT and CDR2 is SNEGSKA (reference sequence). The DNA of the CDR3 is TGCAGTGCAACCGGGACAGCCTTACAAGAGCAGTACTTC. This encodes CSATGTALQEQYF.

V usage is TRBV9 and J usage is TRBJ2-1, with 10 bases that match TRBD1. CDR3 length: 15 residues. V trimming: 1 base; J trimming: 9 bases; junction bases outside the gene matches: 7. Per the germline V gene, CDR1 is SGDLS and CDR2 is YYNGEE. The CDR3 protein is CASSVSTGGGFEQFF. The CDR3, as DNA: TGTGCCAGCAGCGTATCGACAGGGGGCGGCTTTGAGCAGTTCTTC.

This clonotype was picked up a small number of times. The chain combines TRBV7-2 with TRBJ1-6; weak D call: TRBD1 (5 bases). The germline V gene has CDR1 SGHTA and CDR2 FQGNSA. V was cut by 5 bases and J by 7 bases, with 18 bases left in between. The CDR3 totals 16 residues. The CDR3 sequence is CASSRPPSGYNSPLHF. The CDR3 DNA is TGTGCCAGCAGCCGTCCCCCATCAGGGTACAATTCACCCCTCCACTTT.

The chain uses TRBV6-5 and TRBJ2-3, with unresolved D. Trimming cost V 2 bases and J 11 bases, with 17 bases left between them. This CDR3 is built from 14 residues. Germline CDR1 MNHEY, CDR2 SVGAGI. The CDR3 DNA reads TGTGCCAGCAGTTACGACGCCGTACGGATGGAGCAGTATTTT. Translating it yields CASSYDAVRMEQYF.

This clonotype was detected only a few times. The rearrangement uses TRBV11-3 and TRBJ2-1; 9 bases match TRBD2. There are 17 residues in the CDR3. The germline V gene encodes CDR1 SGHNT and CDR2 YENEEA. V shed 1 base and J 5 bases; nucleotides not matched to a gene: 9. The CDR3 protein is CASSLGLSGLAHNEQFF. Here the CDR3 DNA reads TGTGCCAGCAGCTTAGGTTTGTCGGGACTAGCCCACAATGAGCAGTTCTTC.

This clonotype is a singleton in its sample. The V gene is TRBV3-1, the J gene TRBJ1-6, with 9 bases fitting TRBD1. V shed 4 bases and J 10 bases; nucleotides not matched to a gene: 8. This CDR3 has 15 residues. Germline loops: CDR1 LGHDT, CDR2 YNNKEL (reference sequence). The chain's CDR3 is CASSPPGQGGSPLHF. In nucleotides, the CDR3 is TGTGCCAGCAGCCCCCCGGGACAGGGTGGATCACCCCTCCACTTT. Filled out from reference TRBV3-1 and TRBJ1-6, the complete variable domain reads DTAVSQTPKYLVTQMGNDKSIKCEQNLGHDTMYWYKQDSKKFLKIMFSYNNKELIINETVPNRFSPKSPDKAHLNLHINSLELGDSAVYFCASSPPGQGGSPLHFGNGTRLTVT.

CDR3: CASTLGGSSYNEQFF. DNA for the CDR3: TGTGCCAGCACCCTTGGGGGGAGCTCCTACAATGAGCAGTTCTTC. The J gene is TRBJ2-1, the V gene TRBV12-3 or TRBV12-4, with a tentative D call TRBD2 (6 bases). V was shortened by 7 bases and J by 0 bases, with 13 bases between the two germline ends. The CDR3 spans 15 residues.